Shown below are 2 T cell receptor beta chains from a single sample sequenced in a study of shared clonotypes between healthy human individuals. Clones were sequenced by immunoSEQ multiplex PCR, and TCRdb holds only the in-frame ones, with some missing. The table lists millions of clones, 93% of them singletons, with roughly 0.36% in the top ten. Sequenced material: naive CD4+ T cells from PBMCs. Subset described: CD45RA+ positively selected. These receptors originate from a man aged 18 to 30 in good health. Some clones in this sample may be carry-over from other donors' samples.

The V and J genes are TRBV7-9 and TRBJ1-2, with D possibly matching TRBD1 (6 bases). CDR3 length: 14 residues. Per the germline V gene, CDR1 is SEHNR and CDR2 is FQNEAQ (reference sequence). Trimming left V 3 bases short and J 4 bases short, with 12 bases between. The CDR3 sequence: CASSLGRGVYGYTF. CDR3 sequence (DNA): TGTGCCAGCAGCTTGGGCAGGGGAGTCTATGGCTACACCTTC.

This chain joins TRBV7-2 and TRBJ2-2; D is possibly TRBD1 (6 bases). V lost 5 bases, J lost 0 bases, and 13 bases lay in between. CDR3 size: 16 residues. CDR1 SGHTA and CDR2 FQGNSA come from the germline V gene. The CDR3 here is CASSRQVGPNTGELFF. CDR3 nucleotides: TGTGCCAGCAGCCGACAGGTGGGGCCGAACACCGGGGAGCTGTTTTTT.